This T cell receptor beta chain emerged from a study of T cells in localized non-small cell lung cancer. A word on this clone: What it binds is unknown.

Profiling relied on immunoSEQ multiplex PCR, and the TCRdb table lists in-frame clones only, not all of them. In the table there are tens of thousands of clones, around 83% of which are singletons. Study observations and caveats: Among the tissues sampled, uninvolved adjacent lung had the highest T cell clonality, above tumor. Sequencing covered just one tumor region, so heterogeneity cannot be ruled out.

The material was peripheral blood, obtained before any cancer treatment. This TCR was sampled from a woman aged 18 to 55 with stage III lung adenocarcinoma.

The CDR3 spells CASSIGGAGEQFF. In nucleotides, the CDR3 is TGTGCCAGTAGTATCGGCGGGGCCGGTGAGCAGTTCTTC. The V and J genes are TRBV19 and TRBJ2-1; D is perhaps TRBD2 (6 bases). CDR3 size: 13 residues. Trimming took 3 bases from V and 9 from J, leaving 12 bases between them. Germline V CDR1 and CDR2: LNHDA, SQIVND (reference sequence).